The clone carrying this TCR beta chain was found a few times. This CDR3 region has 14 residues. J lost 6 bases, V lost 9 bases, and 12 bases had no gene match. The germline gives CDR1 SNHLY, CDR2 FYNNEI. The sample is drawn from a study of blood T cell repertoires in COVID-19. On the study more broadly: COVID-19 samples collected from the United States, Italy and Spain covered acute and convalescent phases.

As processed by the authors: By means of reference gene primer amplification, nucleated cell counts were estimated. Profiled with immunoSEQ multiplex PCR; TCRdb holds only in-frame clones, not every one. That table furnishes V, J and clone size, whereas the DNA furnished D and trimming. The sample has 110,000 to 150,000 clones; around nine tenths are singletons. The chain recombines TRBV2 with TRBJ2-3; 7 bases are shared with TRBD2. Material: peripheral blood. The sequence derives from a human donor in a cohort sampled during active COVID-19. CDR3 coding DNA: TGTGCCAGTAGAAGGGAGGGAGGTAGGGATACGCAGTATTTT. Translating gives CASRREGGRDTQYF.